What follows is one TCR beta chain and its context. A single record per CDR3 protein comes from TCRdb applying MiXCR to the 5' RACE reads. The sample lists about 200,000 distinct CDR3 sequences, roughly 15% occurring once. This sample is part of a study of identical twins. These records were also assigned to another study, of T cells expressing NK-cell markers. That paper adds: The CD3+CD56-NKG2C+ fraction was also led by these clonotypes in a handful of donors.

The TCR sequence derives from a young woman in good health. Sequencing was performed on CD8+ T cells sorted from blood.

CDR3 amino acids: CASGGSGGATGELFF. In nucleotides, the CDR3 is TGTGCTAGCGGCGGTTCGGGGGGGGCCACCGGGGAGCTGTTTTTT. The gene calls are TRBV12-5 and TRBJ2-2; 8 bases are a match to TRBD2. Unmatched junction bases numbered 10, after V lost 9 bases and J lost 4 bases. Germline assignment: CDR1 LGHNT and CDR2 FRNRAP. This CDR3 spans 15 amino acids.